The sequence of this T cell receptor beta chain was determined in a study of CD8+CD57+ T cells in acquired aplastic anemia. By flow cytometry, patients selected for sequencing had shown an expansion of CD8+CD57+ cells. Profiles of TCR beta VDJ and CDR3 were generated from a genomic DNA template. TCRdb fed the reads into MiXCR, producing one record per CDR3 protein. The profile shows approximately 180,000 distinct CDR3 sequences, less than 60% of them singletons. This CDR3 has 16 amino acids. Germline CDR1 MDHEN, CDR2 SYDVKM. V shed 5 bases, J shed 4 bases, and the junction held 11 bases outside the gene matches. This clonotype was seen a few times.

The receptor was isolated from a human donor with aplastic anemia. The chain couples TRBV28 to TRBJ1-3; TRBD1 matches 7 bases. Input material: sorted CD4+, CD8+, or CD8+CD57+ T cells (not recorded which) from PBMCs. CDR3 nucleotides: TGTGCCAGCAGTGACCCAGACAGGGACGGCGGAAACACCATATATTTT. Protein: CASSDPDRDGGNTIYF. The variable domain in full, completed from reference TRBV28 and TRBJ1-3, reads DVKVTQSSRYLVKRTGEKVFLECVQDMDHENMFWYRQDPGLGLRLIYFSYDVKMKEKGDIPEGYSVSREKKERFSLILESASTNQTSMYLCASSDPDRDGGNTIYFGEGSWLTVV.